This is a list of T cell receptor beta chains from one sample in a study. One entry per CDR3 protein results from TCRdb running MiXCR on the 5' RACE reads. The sample has tens of thousands of distinct CDR3 sequences, less than 35% seen once. The sample taken for sequencing was memory CD4+ T cells sorted from a lymph node. Receptor source: a female donor with breast cancer. CDR3s include the opening cysteine and the closing phenylalanine or tryptophan. The D gene is left open where the match is weak. The size of a clone is reported for some rows only, either as once, few or many, or as a class for expanded clones.

J: TRBJ1-5; V: TRBV20-1; length: 14; D: NA; size: NA; DNA: TGCAGTGCTAGAGGGACCGTTAGCAATCAGCCCCAGCATTTT; CDR3: CSARGTVSNQPQHF
J: TRBJ2-1; V: TRBV4-2; length: 16; D: TRBD2; size: NA; DNA: TGTGCCAGCAGCCGGGACTTAGCGGGAGCCTACAATGAGCAGTTCTTC; CDR3: CASSRDLAGAYNEQFF
J: TRBJ2-5; V: TRBV10-2; length: 10; D: NA; size: few; DNA: TGCGCCAGCAGTTCAGAGACCCTGTACTTC; CDR3: CASSSETLYF
J: TRBJ1-2; V: TRBV6-1; length: 13; D: NA; size: NA; DNA: TGTGCCAGCAGCCGGGACGCTAGCTATGGCTACACCTTC; CDR3: CASSRDASYGYTF
J: TRBJ1-6; V: TRBV20-1; length: 17; D: TRBD1; size: few; DNA: TGCAGTGCTAGCAAAACCTTCGCGGGACAGGGGGGAAGAACCCTCCACTTT; CDR3: CSASKTFAGQGGRTLHF
J: TRBJ1-1; V: TRBV7-3; length: 14; D: NA; size: NA; DNA: TGTGCCAGCAGCTTAAGCGGGGGGAACACTGAAGCTTTCTTT; CDR3: CASSLSGGNTEAFF
J: TRBJ2-2; V: TRBV12-3/TRBV12-4; length: 13; D: TRBD2; size: few; DNA: TGTGCCAGCAGTCGGACTAGCCCCGGGGAGCTGTTTTTT; CDR3: CASSRTSPGELFF
J: TRBJ2-3; V: TRBV3-1; length: 15; D: TRBD2; size: NA; DNA: TGTGCCAGCAGCGCGACTAGCGGGGAAAGAGATACGCAGTATTTT; CDR3: CASSATSGERDTQYF
J: TRBJ1-5; V: TRBV20-1; length: 16; D: NA; size: NA; DNA: TGCAGTGCTAGGAATCCCACCGGGGGCTATAATCAGCCCCAGCATTTT; CDR3: CSARNPTGGYNQPQHF
J: TRBJ2-7; V: TRBV5-1; length: 15; D: NA; size: few; DNA: TGCGCCAGCAGCTTGACCGAGACAGGCCTAGGTGAGCAGTACTTC; CDR3: CASSLTETGLGEQYF
J: TRBJ2-7; V: TRBV5-1; length: 13; D: NA; size: NA; DNA: TGCGCCAGCAGCTTGGAAGAGGGCTACGAGCAGTACTTC; CDR3: CASSLEEGYEQYF
J: TRBJ1-1; V: TRBV2; length: 15; D: NA; size: NA; DNA: TGTGCCAGCACCCCACGGGGGGCAGGTGGCGCTGAAGCTTTCTTT; CDR3: CASTPRGAGGAEAFF
J: TRBJ1-5; V: TRBV12-3/TRBV12-4; length: 17; D: TRBD1; size: NA; DNA: TGTGCCAGCAGTTCCACTACCGGGACAGGGGGCGCCCAGCCCCAGCATTTT; CDR3: CASSSTTGTGGAQPQHF
J: TRBJ2-3; V: TRBV9; length: 12; D: NA; size: NA; DNA: TGTGCCAGCAGCAGGGGAGAGGATACGCAGTATTTT; CDR3: CASSRGEDTQYF
J: TRBJ2-1; V: TRBV7-6; length: 17; D: NA; size: few; DNA: TGTGCCAGCAGCTTAGCGCGGGGCCGCCCGTCCTTCGATGAGCAGTTCTTC; CDR3: CASSLARGRPSFDEQFF
J: TRBJ2-2; V: TRBV5-1; length: 16; D: NA; size: many; DNA: TGCGCCAGCAGGACTTCATCGGAGAGGAACACCGGGGAGCTGTTTTTT; CDR3: CASRTSSERNTGELFF
J: TRBJ2-3; V: TRBV6-6; length: 15; D: NA; size: few; DNA: TGTGCCAGCAGTTACGATTTGAGCAGGGCTGATACGCAGTATTTT; CDR3: CASSYDLSRADTQYF
J: TRBJ2-7; V: TRBV27; length: 15; D: TRBD2; size: NA; DNA: TGTGCCGGCAGTTTAGGGGGTAGCGGGACCTACGAGCAGTACTTC; CDR3: CAGSLGGSGTYEQYF
J: TRBJ1-1; V: TRBV12-3/TRBV12-4; length: 16; D: TRBD1; size: NA; DNA: TGTGCCAGCAGTCTCCGGGACAGGCAAGCCGTCACTGAAGCTTTCTTT; CDR3: CASSLRDRQAVTEAFF
J: TRBJ2-7; V: TRBV11-2; length: 14; D: TRBD2; size: few; DNA: TGTGCCAGCAGCTCAATAGGGGGACTAGCCGAGCAGTACTTC; CDR3: CASSSIGGLAEQYF
J: TRBJ1-6; V: TRBV11-2; length: 15; D: TRBD1; size: few; DNA: TGTGCCAGCGGCGACCTTCGGGACAGGGCAACACCCCTCCACTTT; CDR3: CASGDLRDRATPLHF
J: TRBJ2-7; V: TRBV20-1; length: 16; D: NA; size: few; DNA: TGCAGTGCTTCTGGGGGGCTCGAGAGGAGCTCCTACGAGCAGTACTTC; CDR3: CSASGGLERSSYEQYF
J: TRBJ2-7; V: TRBV29-1; length: 16; D: TRBD1; size: few; DNA: TGCAGCGTTGAAGCGGCGACACCCGACAGGGTCAACGAGCAGTACTTC; CDR3: CSVEAATPDRVNEQYF
J: TRBJ1-6; V: TRBV20-1; length: 13; D: NA; size: NA; DNA: TGCAGTGCTAGTCTGACGGAGCAGGCGCCCCTCCACTTT; CDR3: CSASLTEQAPLHF
J: TRBJ2-1; V: TRBV7-2; length: 14; D: NA; size: medium-sized; DNA: TGTGCCAGCAGCCGCTCGCGACCGGCGGGTGAGCAGTTCTTC; CDR3: CASSRSRPAGEQFF
J: TRBJ2-1; V: TRBV5-4; length: 15; D: NA; size: few; DNA: TGTGCCAGCACCACTGGGCCCCCCGAGTACAATGAGCAGTTCTTC; CDR3: CASTTGPPEYNEQFF
J: TRBJ1-5; V: TRBV5-1; length: 13; D: NA; size: NA; DNA: TGCGCCAGCAGCTTGAGGGGCAATCAGCCCCAGCATTTT; CDR3: CASSLRGNQPQHF
J: TRBJ2-2; V: TRBV28; length: 15; D: NA; size: NA; DNA: TGTGCCAGCATCGAGACAGTAGCGAACACCGGGGAGCTGTTTTTT; CDR3: CASIETVANTGELFF
J: TRBJ1-1; V: TRBV4-2; length: 14; D: TRBD1; size: NA; DNA: TGTGCCAGCAGCATGCGGACAGGGAACACTGAAGCTTTCTTT; CDR3: CASSMRTGNTEAFF
J: TRBJ2-1; V: TRBV30; length: 15; D: NA; size: few; DNA: TGTGCCTGGAGCCAGACAGAGGGGCGTAGGAATGAGCAGTTCTTC; CDR3: CAWSQTEGRRNEQFF
J: TRBJ1-5; V: TRBV29-1; length: 14; D: NA; size: many; DNA: TGCAGCGTTGAAGGTGCGGGAGTCAATCAGCCCCAGCATTTT; CDR3: CSVEGAGVNQPQHF
J: TRBJ1-1; V: TRBV6-5; length: 16; D: TRBD1; size: many; DNA: TGTGCCAGCAGTTATCAGGGGGCGCGGCGTGACACTGAAGCTTTCTTT; CDR3: CASSYQGARRDTEAFF
J: TRBJ2-5; V: TRBV18; length: 15; D: TRBD1; size: NA; DNA: TGTGCCGGCTCGACACCAGGGACAGATCAAGAGACCCAGTACTTC; CDR3: CAGSTPGTDQETQYF
J: TRBJ1-2; V: TRBV28; length: 13; D: NA; size: NA; DNA: TGTGCCAGCACCCCCCAGGGGACCTATGGCTACACCTTC; CDR3: CASTPQGTYGYTF
J: TRBJ2-5; V: TRBV5-1; length: 13; D: NA; size: NA; DNA: TGCGCCAGCAGCTCGGGGACTCAAGAGACCCAGTACTTC; CDR3: CASSSGTQETQYF
J: TRBJ2-7; V: TRBV25-1; length: 14; D: NA; size: NA; DNA: TGTACCAGCAGTGGGGCAGGGGGGACCTACGAGCAGTACTTC; CDR3: CTSSGAGGTYEQYF
J: TRBJ1-2; V: TRBV5-1; length: 14; D: TRBD1; size: NA; DNA: TGCGCCAGCAGCCCCGGGGACAGGAACTATGGCTACACCTTC; CDR3: CASSPGDRNYGYTF
J: TRBJ1-1; V: TRBV27; length: 13; D: NA; size: NA; DNA: TGTGCCAGCAGTTTAGGGCGGGGTCCTGAAGCTTTCTTT; CDR3: CASSLGRGPEAFF
J: TRBJ2-1; V: TRBV7-3; length: 15; D: TRBD2; size: few; DNA: TGTGCCAGCAGCTTAATGGCGGGAGGGCCCAATGAGCAGTTCTTC; CDR3: CASSLMAGGPNEQFF
J: TRBJ2-5; V: TRBV5-1; length: 15; D: NA; size: NA; DNA: TGCGCCAGCTCGCCCGGGGACGTTAACCAAGAGACCCAGTACTTC; CDR3: CASSPGDVNQETQYF